The clone carrying this T cell receptor beta chain was found once. These data belong to a study of blood T cell repertoires in COVID-19. Study as a whole: Some COVID-19 samples were acute and others convalescent; all came from the United States, Italy and Spain. Sample material is recorded as cDNA or gDNA derived from T cells, B-cell-depleted T cells, or PBMCs.

This CDR3 is built from 15 residues. The ends lost 5 bases at V and 6 bases at J; junction bases unmatched: 9. CDR1 is SSHAT, CDR2 FNYEAQ, per germline (reference sequence). Per the authors' pipeline: Reference gene primer amplification gave estimated nucleated cell counts. Sequencing used immunoSEQ multiplex PCR; TCRdb keeps in-frame clones, though not all of them. D and trimming come from the DNA, and the V and J calls and clone size come from that table. This sample has about 130,000 clones, with about four fifths found just once. Sequencing used peripheral blood. The origin of this receptor is a man younger than 45 with COVID-19, enrolled during active disease. This rearrangement joins TRBV7-7 to TRBJ2-7, with 11 positions matching TRBD2. The CDR3 protein is CASSPTLAGGSEQYF. Here the CDR3 DNA reads TGTGCCAGCAGCCCCACCCTAGCGGGAGGTTCCGAGCAGTACTTC. Looking up the rest from reference TRBV7-7 and TRBJ2-7 gives the full variable domain: GAGVSQSPRYKVTKRGQDVTLRCDPISSHATLYWYQQALGQGPEFLTYFNYEAQPDKSGLPSDRFSAERPEGSISTLTIQRTEQRDSAMYRCASSPTLAGGSEQYFGPGTRLTVT.